Given below is one TCR beta chain in context. CDR1 is SGHRS and CDR2 is YFSETQ in the germline V gene. The CDR3 covers 15 residues. V shed 4 bases, J shed 6 bases, and the junction held 7 bases outside the gene matches. Seattle enrolled patients during active infection and tracked them longitudinally. The repertoire was sequenced with immunoSEQ multiplex PCR; TCRdb's copy has only in-frame clones and lacks some. In the table there are approximately 88,000 clones, just under 80% of which are singletons. The data stem from a study of blood T cell repertoires in COVID-19. Study as a whole: Spain, Italy and the United States supplied samples that represented acute and convalescent COVID-19. T cells, B-cell-depleted T cells, or PBMCs provided the cDNA or gDNA that served as material.

The TCR originated in a man aged 65 to 79 with COVID-19, enrolled during active disease. What was sequenced was peripheral blood. The chain recombines TRBV5-1 with TRBJ1-1; TRBD1 matches at 12 bases. CDR3 residues: CASSAGTGGPPEAFF. For the CDR3, the DNA is TGCGCCAGCAGCGCCGGGACAGGGGGCCCCCCTGAAGCTTTCTTT.